This TCR beta chain was captured by sequencing in a study of T-cell reconstitution after alpha-beta-depleted transplantation in children. This clonotype was picked up a small number of times. Unique molecular identifiers were incorporated into the prepared TCRbeta library. TCRdb ran MiXCR on the PCR reads and lists one entry per CDR3 protein. The sample contains around 200,000 distinct CDR3 sequences, approximately 9.5% of which appear only once. The sequence was collected from a human donor who donated a stem cell graft to a child with acute lymphoblastic leukemia. The sequencing here drew on PBMCs from the stem cell graft donor, taken from the stem cell graft.

For the CDR3, the DNA is TGTGCCAGCAGCTTGGTTGACCAGAACACTGAAGCTTTCTTT. Amino acid sequence: CASSLVDQNTEAFF. The chain recombines TRBV5-6 with TRBJ1-1; D unresolved. The CDR3 extends over 14 amino acids. The germline V and J ends were trimmed by 0 bases and 1 base, with 7 bases remaining between them. Per germline, CDR1 SGHDT and CDR2 YYEEEE. Full variable domain (rest looked up from reference TRBV5-6 and TRBJ1-1): DAGVTQSPTHLIKTRGQQVTLRCSPKSGHDTVSWYQQALGQGPQFIFQYYEEEERQRGNFPDRFSGHQFPNYSSELNVNALLLGDSALYLCASSLVDQNTEAFFGQGTRLTVV.